Reported below is one T cell receptor (beta chain). Its specificity is unknown. The sample comes from a study of STAT5B mutations in CD4+ large granular lymphocyte leukemia. Looking at the study overall: The CDR3 'QG' motif was associated with a particular HLA allele among healthy donors. Study outcomes and limitations: Without putative leukemic clones, patient CD4-sorted repertoires remained more clonal than healthy CD4+ repertoires.

Under the authors' procedure: Lowest detectable productive clonotype frequency was 2.59 x 10-5. This table comes from immunoSEQ multiplex PCR, and its TCRdb copy is limited to in-frame clones, with some not included. Clonal size and the V and J genes are those of that table, whereas D and trimming came from the DNA. The table has some 34,000 clones, 81% seen once. This TCR was recovered from a human donor in good health. Source material: CD4+ T cells from blood buffy coats.

CDR3 sequence reads: CASSPGTGNYEQYF. CDR3 bases: TGTGCCAGCAGCCCCGGGACAGGGAATTACGAGCAGTACTTC. The chain couples TRBV5-6 to TRBJ2-7; 9 bases map to TRBD1. Germline values: CDR1 SGHDT, CDR2 YYEEEE. This CDR3 spans 14 amino acids. Unmatched junction bases numbered 6, after V lost 4 bases and J lost 4 bases.